This TCR beta chain was documented in a study of control samples from healthy donors and cancer patients. There are a few counts of this clone. The V gene end was trimmed by 3 bases and the J gene end by 4 bases; junction bases not matched to a gene: 7. The CDR3 consists of 15 residues. CDR1 and CDR2 from the germline V gene are MRHNA and SNTAGT. Here immunoSEQ multiplex PCR was the method, and the copy in TCRdb shows in-frame clones only, minus some. The sample has about 71,000 clones, roughly 90% seen once. The TCR sequence derives from a man aged 55 to 69 with lung cancer. The material sequenced was PBMCs. The chain recombines TRBV6-4 with TRBJ2-3, with 7 bases fitting TRBD2. The CDR3 spells CASSEQGGSADTQYF. CDR3 nucleotide sequence: TGTGCCAGCAGTGAGCAGGGAGGGAGCGCAGATACGCAGTATTTT.